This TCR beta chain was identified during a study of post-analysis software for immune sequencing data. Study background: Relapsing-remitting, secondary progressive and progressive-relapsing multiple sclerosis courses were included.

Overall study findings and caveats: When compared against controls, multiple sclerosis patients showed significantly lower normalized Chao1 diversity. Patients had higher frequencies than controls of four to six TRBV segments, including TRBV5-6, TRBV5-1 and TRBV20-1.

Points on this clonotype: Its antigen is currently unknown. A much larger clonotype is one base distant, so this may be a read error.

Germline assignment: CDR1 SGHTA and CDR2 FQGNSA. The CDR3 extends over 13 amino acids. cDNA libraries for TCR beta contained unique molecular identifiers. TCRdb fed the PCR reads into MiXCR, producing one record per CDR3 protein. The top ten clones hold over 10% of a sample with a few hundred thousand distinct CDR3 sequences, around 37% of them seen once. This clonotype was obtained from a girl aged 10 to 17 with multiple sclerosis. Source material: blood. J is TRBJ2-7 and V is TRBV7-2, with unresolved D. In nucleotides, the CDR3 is TGTGCCAGCAGCTCGCGCAGAACTTACGTGCAGTACTTC. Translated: CASSSRRTYVQYF.